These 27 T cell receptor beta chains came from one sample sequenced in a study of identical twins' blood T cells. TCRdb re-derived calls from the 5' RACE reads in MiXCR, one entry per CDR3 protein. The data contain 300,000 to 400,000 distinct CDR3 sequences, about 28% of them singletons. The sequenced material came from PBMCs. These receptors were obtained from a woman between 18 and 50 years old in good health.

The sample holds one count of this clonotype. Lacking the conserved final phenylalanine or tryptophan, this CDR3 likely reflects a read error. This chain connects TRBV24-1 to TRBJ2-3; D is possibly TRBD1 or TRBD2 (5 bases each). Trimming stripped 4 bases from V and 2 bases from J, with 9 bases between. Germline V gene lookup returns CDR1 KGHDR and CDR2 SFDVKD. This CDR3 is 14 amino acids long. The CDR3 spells CATSDRGPTDTQYS. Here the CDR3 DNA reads TGTGCCACCAGTGACCGGGGACCCACAGATACGCAGTATTCT.

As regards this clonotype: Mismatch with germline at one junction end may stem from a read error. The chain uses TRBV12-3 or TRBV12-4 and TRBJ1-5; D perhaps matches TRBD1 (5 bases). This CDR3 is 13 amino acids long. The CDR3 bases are TGTGCCAGCAGCCGGGGGGAACATCAGTCCCAGCATTTT. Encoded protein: CASSRGEHQSQHF.

CDR3 protein: CSAQRGNINEKLFF. In DNA form, the CDR3 reads TGCAGCGCCCAACGGGGGAACATTAATGAAAAACTGTTTTTT. The chain combines TRBV29-1 with TRBJ1-4; D is possibly TRBD1 (5 bases). This CDR3 region has 14 residues. The germline V gene has CDR1 SQVTM and CDR2 ANQGSEA. V shed 7 bases and J shed 4 bases, with 16 bases lying between them.

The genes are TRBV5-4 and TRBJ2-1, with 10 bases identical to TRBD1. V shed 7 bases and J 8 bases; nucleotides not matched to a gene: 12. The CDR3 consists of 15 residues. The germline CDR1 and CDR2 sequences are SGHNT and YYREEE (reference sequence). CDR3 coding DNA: TGTGCCAGCGGCCCTGGAGACAGGGGGCAGGATGAGCAGTTCTTC. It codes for CASGPGDRGQDEQFF. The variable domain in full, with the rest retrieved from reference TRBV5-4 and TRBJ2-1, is ETGVTQSPTHLIKTRGQQVTLRCSSQSGHNTVSWYQQALGQGPQFIFQYYREEENGRGNFPPRFSGLQFPNYSSELNVNALELDDSALYLCASGPGDRGQDEQFFGPGTRLTVL.

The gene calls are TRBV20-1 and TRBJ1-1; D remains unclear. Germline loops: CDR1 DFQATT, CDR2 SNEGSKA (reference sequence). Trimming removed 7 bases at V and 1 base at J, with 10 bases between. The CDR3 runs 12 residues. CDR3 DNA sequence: TGCAGTGGCCCGGGAGAGAACACTGAAGCTTTCTTT. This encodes CSGPGENTEAFF.

In nucleotides, the CDR3 is TGTGCCAGCAGTTACTCGGAAAACGGCTACACCTTC. Translated: CASSYSENGYTF. The chain joins TRBV6-6 to TRBJ1-2; unclear D gene. Trimming removed 0 bases from V and 8 bases from J, with 7 bases in between. The CDR3 has 12 residues. Germline V lookup: CDR1 MNHNY, CDR2 SVGAGI (reference sequence).

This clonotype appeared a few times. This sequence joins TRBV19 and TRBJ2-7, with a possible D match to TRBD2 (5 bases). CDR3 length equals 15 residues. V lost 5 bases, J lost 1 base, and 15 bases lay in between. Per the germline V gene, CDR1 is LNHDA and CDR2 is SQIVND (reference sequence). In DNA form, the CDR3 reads TGTGCCAGTAGTCTAATTAGAGCGGATTCCTACGAGCAGTACTTC. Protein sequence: CASSLIRADSYEQYF.

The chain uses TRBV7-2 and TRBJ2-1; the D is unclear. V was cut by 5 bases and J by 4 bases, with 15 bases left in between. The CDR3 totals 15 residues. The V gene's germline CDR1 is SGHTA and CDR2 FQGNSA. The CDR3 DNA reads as TGTGCCAGCAGCATTGGTTTTGGATCGTACAATGAGCAGTTCTTC. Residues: CASSIGFGSYNEQFF. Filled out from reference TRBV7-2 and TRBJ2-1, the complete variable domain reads GAGVSQSPSNKVTEKGKDVELRCDPISGHTALYWYRQSLGQGLEFLIYFQGNSAPDKSGLPSDRFSAERTGGSVSTLTIQRTQQEDSAVYLCASSIGFGSYNEQFFGPGTRLTVL.

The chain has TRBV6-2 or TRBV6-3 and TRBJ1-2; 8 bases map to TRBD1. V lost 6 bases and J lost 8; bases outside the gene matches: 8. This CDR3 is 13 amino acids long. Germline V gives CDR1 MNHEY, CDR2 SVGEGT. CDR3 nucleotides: TGTGCCAGCAGGAAGACAGGGGCGAGCGGCTACACCTTC. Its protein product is CASRKTGASGYTF.

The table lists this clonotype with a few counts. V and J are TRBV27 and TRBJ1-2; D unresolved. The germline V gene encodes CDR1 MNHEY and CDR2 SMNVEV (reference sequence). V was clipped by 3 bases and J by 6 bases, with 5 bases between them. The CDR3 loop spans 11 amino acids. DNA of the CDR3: TGTGCCAGCAGTTTGAAGGATGGCTACACCTTC. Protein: CASSLKDGYTF.

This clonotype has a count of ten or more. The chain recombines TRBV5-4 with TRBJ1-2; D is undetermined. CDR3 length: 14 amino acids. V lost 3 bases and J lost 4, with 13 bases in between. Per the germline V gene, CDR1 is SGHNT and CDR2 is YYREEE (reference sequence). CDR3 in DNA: TGTGCCAGCAGCTCTCAGGATATCGGCTATGGCTACACCTTC. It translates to CASSSQDIGYGYTF.

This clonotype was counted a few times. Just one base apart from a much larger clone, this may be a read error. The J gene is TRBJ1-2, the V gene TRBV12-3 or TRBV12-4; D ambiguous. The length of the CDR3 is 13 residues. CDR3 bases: TGTGCCGGCAGTTTAGACACCATCAGGGGCTACACCTTC. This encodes CAGSLDTIRGYTF.

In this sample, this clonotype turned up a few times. CDR3 sequence reads: CASSYGLYNEQFF. CDR3 DNA: TGTGCCAGCAGTTACGGGCTTTACAATGAGCAGTTCTTC. V usage is TRBV6-2 or TRBV6-3 and J usage is TRBJ2-1, with D hard to call. The CDR3 runs 13 residues. Trimming shortened V by 2 bases and J by 4 bases, and 6 bases separated the two germline ends. In germline, CDR1 is MNHEY, CDR2 SVGEGT.

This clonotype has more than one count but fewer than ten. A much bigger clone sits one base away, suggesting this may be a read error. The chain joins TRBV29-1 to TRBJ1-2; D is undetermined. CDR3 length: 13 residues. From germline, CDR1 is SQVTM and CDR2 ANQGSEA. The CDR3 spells CGVIPVANYGYTF. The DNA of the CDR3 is TGCGGCGTCATCCCAGTAGCTAACTATGGCTACACCTTC.

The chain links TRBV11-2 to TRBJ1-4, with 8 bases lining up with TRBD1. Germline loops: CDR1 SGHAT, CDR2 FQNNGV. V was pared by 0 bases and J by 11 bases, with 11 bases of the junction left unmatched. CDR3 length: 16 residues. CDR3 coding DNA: TGTGCCAGCAGCTTAGACCCCGACAGGGGCCCACGGAAACTGTTTTTT. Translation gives CASSLDPDRGPRKLFF.

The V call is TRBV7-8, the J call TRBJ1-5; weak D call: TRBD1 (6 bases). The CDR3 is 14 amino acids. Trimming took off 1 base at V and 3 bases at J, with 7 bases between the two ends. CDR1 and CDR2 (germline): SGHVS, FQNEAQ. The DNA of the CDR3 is TGTGCCAGCAGCTTAGACAGGGCCAATCAGCCCCAGCATTTT. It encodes CASSLDRANQPQHF. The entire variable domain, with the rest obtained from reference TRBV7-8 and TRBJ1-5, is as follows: GAGVSQSPRYKVAKRGQDVALRCDPISGHVSLFWYQQALGQGPEFLTYFQNEAQLDKSGLPSDRFFAERPEGSVSTLKIQRTQQEDSAVYLCASSLDRANQPQHFGDGTRLSIL.

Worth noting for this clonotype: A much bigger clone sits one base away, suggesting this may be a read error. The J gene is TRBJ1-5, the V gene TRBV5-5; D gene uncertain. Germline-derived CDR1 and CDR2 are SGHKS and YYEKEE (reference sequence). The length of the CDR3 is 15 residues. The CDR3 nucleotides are TGTGTCAGCAGCTTGCACGGGGATAGCAATCAGCCCCAGCATTTT. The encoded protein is CVSSLHGDSNQPQHF.

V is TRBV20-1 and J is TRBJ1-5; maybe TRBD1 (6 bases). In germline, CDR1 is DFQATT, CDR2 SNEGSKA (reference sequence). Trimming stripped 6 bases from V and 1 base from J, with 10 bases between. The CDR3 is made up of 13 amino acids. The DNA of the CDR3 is TGCAGTGCAGGGAGGGGGAGCAATCAGCCCCAGCATTTT. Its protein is CSAGRGSNQPQHF.

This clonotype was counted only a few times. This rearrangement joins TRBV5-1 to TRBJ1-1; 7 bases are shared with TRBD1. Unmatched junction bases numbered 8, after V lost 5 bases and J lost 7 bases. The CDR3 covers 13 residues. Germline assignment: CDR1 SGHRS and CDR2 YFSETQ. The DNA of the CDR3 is TGCGCCAGCAGACCCGCCAGGGGGAATGAAGCTTTCTTT. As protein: CASRPARGNEAFF.

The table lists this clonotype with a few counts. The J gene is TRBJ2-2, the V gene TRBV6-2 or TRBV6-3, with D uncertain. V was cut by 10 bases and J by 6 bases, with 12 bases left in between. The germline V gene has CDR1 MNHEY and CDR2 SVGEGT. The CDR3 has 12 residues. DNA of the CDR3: TGTGCCACCCGAAAAAGTGCCGGGGAGCTGTTTTTT. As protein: CATRKSAGELFF.

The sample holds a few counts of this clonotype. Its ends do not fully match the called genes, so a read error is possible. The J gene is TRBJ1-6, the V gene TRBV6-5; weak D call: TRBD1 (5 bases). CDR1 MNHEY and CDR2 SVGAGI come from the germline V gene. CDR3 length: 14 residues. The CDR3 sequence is CASSPGRGNSPLRF. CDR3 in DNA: TGTGCCAGCAGTCCAGGGAGGGGTAATTCACCCCTCCGCTTT.

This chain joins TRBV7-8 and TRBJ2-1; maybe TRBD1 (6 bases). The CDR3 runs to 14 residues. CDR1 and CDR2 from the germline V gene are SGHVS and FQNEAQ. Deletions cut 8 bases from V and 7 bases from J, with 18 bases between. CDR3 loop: CASGTGYMYNEQFF. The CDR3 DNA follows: TGTGCCAGCGGAACAGGGTATATGTATAATGAGCAGTTCTTC.

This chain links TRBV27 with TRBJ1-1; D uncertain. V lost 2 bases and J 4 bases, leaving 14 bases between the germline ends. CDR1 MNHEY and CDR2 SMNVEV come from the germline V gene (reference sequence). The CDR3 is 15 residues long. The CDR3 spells CASSLTRSWVTEAFF. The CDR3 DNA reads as TGTGCCAGCAGTTTAACCAGGTCTTGGGTCACTGAAGCTTTCTTT.

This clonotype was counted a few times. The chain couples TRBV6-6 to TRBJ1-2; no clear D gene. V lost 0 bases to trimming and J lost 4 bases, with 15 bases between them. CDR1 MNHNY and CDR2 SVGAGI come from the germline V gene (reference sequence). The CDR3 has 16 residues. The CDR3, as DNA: TGTGCCAGCAGTTACTCGATCGGACCTCTTCTCTATGGCTACACCTTC. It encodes CASSYSIGPLLYGYTF.

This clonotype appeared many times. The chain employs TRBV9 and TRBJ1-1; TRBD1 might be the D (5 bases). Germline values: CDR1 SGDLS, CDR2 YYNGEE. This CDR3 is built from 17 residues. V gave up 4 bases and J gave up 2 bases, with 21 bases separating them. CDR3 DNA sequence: TGTGCCAGCAGCACTTCCCGAAGGGGTGACCTAAACACTGAAGCTTTCTTT. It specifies CASSTSRRGDLNTEAFF.

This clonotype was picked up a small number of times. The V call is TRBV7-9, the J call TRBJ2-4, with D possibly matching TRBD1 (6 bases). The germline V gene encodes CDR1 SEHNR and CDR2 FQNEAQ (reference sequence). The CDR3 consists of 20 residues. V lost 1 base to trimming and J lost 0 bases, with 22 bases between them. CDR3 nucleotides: TGTGCCAGCAGCTTAGTATTTACAGGGCGAGGATTTCTAGCCAAAAACATTCAGTACTTC. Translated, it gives CASSLVFTGRGFLAKNIQYF.

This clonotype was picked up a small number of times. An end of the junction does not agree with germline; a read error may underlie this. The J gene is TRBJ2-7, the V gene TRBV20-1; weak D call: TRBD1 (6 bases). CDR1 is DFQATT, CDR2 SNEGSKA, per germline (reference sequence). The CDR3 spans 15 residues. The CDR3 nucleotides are TGCAGTGCCAGAGGGCAGGGGATCCTCTCCTACGAGCAGTACTTC. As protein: CSARGQGILSYEQYF.